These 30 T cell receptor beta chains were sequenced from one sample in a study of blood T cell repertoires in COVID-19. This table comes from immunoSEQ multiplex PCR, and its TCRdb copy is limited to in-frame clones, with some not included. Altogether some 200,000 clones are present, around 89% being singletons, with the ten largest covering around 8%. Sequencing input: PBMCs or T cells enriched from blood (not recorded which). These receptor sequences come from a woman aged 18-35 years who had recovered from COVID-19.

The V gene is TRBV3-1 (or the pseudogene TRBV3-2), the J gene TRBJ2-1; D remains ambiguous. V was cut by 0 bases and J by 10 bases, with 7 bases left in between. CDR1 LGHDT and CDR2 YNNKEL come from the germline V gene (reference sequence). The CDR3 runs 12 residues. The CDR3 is CASSQDYGEQFF. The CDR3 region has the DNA TGTGCCAGCAGCCAAGATTACGGGGAGCAGTTCTTC.

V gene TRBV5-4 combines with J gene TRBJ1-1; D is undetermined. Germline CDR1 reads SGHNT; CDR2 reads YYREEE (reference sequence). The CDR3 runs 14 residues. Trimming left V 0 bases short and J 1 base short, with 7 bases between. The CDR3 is CASSLDPGNTEAFF. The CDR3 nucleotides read TGTGCCAGCAGCTTGGACCCGGGGAACACTGAAGCTTTCTTT.

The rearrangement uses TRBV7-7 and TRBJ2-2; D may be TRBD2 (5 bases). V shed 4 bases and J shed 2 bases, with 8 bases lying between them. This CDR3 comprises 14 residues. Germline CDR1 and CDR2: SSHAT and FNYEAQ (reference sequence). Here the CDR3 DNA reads TGTGCCAGCAGCTCGGGGTTAAACACCGGGGAGCTGTTTTTT. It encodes CASSSGLNTGELFF.

The DNA for the CDR3 is TGCGCCAGCAGCTCGGGAAGCGGGGCCGGTTACAATGAGCAGTTCTTC. Protein: CASSSGSGAGYNEQFF. V usage is TRBV5-1 and J usage is TRBJ2-1; 7 positions agree with TRBD2. The germline V gene has CDR1 SGHRS and CDR2 YFSETQ. The ends lost 3 bases at V and 4 bases at J; junction bases unmatched: 10. CDR3 length: 16 residues.

CDR3 sequence (DNA): TGCAGCGTACCCATGGACAGGGGAGGGAATGGCTACACCTTC. Protein sequence: CSVPMDRGGNGYTF. This sequence joins TRBV29-1 and TRBJ1-2; 9 bases are a match to TRBD1. With 6 bases clipped from V and 6 bases from J, the junction kept 11 bases outside the gene matches. CDR1 SQVTM and CDR2 ANQGSEA come from the germline V gene. The CDR3 covers 14 residues.

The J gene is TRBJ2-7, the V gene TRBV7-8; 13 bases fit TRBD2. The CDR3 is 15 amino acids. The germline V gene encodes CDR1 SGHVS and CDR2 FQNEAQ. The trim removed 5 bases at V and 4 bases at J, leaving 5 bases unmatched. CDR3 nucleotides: TGTGCCAGCAGCCCCCGGACTAGCGGGGGATACGAGCAGTACTTC. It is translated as CASSPRTSGGYEQYF.

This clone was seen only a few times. The CDR3, as DNA: TGTGCCACCAGTGATCCCGGGACAGGAGCCCACAATGAGCAGTTCTTC. Protein: CATSDPGTGAHNEQFF. This rearrangement joins TRBV24-1 to TRBJ2-1; 8 bases match TRBD1. This CDR3 has 16 amino acids. CDR1 and CDR2 (germline): KGHDR, SFDVKD. J gave up 5 bases and V 3 bases, and 8 bases lay outside the gene matches.

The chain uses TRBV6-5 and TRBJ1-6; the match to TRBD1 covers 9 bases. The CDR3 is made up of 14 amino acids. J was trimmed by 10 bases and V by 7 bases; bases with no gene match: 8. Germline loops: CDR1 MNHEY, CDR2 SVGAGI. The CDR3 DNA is TGTGCCAGCAAAACCGGGACAGGGACGTCACCCCTCCACTTT. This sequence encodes CASKTGTGTSPLHF.

The CDR3 bases are TGTGCCAGCAGTCCATTATCTAGCGGAGAGACCCAGTACTTC. Translating gives CASSPLSSGETQYF. This chain uses TRBV5-4 with TRBJ2-5; 7 bases match TRBD2. The ends lost 5 bases at V and 4 bases at J; junction bases unmatched: 8. This CDR3 has 14 amino acids. From germline, CDR1 is SGHNT and CDR2 YYREEE (reference sequence).

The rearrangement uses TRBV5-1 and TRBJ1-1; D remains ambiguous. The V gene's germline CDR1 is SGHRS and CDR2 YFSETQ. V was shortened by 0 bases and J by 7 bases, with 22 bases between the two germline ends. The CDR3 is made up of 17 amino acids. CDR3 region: CASSLGPGGGVMGEAFF. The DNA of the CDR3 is TGCGCCAGCAGCTTGGGGCCGGGAGGTGGGGTGATGGGTGAAGCTTTCTTT.

The CDR3 loop reads CASSQRGQGVAEAFF. CDR3 nucleotide sequence: TGTGCCAGCAGCCAACGGGGGCAGGGGGTAGCCGAGGCTTTCTTT. J is TRBJ1-1 and V is TRBV13, with TRBD1 matching 7 bases. Losses at the gene ends were 5 bases for V and 11 bases for J; bases not matched to a gene: 17. CDR3 length: 15 amino acids. Germline V gene lookup returns CDR1 PRHDT and CDR2 FYEKMQ (reference sequence).

For the CDR3, the DNA is TGCGCCAGCAGCCCCCCCGGGACAGGGGAAGCTTTCTTT. This encodes CASSPPGTGEAFF. The rearrangement joins TRBV4-1 to TRBJ1-1, with 9 positions matching TRBD1. Germline CDR1 reads MGHRA; CDR2 reads YSYEKL. CDR3 size: 13 residues. Losses at the gene ends were 4 bases for V and 8 bases for J; bases not matched to a gene: 5.

The CDR3 loop reads CASSESGEGIYGYTF. In nucleotides, the CDR3 is TGTGCCAGCAGTGAGTCTGGGGAGGGAATCTATGGCTACACCTTC. The rearrangement uses TRBV25-1 and TRBJ1-2; D gene unclear. Looked up from germline, CDR1 is MGHDK and CDR2 is SYGVNS. Trimming removed 3 bases from V and 4 bases from J, with 15 bases in between. The CDR3 is 15 amino acids.

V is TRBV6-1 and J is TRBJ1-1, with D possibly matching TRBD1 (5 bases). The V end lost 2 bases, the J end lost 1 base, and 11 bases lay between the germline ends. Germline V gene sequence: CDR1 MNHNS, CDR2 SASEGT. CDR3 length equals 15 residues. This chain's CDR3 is CASSEKARGNTEAFF. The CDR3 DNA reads TGTGCCAGCAGTGAAAAAGCTAGGGGGAACACTGAAGCTTTCTTT.

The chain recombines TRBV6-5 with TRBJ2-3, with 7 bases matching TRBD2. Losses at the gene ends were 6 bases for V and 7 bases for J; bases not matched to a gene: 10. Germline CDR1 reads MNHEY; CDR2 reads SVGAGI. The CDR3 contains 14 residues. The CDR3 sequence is CASSPTGGVNTQYF. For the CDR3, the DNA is TGTGCCAGCAGCCCCACGGGGGGAGTGAATACGCAGTATTTT.

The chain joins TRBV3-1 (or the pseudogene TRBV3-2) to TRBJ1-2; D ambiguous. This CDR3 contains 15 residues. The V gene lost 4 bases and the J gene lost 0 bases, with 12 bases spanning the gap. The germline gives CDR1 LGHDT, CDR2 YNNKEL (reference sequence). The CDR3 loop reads CASSPPGSPNYGYTF. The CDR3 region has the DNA TGTGCCAGCAGCCCCCCCGGGAGCCCTAACTATGGCTACACCTTC.

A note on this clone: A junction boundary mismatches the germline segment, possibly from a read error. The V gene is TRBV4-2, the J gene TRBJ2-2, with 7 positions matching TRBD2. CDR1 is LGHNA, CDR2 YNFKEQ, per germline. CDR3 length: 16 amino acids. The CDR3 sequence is CASTQGRGFIPGELFF. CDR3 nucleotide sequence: TGTGCCAGCACCCAAGGGCGGGGGTTTATCCCCGGGGAGCTGTTTTTT.

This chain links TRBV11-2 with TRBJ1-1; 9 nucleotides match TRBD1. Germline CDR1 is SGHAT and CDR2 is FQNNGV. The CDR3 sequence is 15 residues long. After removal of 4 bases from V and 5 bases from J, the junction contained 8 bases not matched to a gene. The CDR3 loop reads CASSSPGQGWTEAFF. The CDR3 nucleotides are TGTGCCAGCAGCTCCCCGGGACAGGGTTGGACTGAAGCTTTCTTT. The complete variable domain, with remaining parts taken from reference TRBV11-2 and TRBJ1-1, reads EAGVAQSPRYKIIEKRQSVAFWCNPISGHATLYWYQQILGQGPKLLIQFQNNGVVDDSQLPKDRFSAERLKGVDSTLKIQPAKLEDSAVYLCASSSPGQGWTEAFFGQGTRLTVV.

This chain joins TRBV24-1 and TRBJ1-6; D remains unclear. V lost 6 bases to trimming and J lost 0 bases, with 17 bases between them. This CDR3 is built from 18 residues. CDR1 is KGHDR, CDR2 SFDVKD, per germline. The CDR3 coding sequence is TGTGCCACCAGTTTAGATCCCTTCTTTTACTCCTATAATTCACCCCTCCACTTT. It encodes CATSLDPFFYSYNSPLHF.

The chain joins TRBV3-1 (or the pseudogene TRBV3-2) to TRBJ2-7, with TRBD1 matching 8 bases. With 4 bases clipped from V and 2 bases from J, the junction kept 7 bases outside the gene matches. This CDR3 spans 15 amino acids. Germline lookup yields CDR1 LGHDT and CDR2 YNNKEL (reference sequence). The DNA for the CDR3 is TGTGCCAGCAGCCCGACTCCGGGACAGGCCTACGAGCAGTACTTC. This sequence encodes CASSPTPGQAYEQYF.

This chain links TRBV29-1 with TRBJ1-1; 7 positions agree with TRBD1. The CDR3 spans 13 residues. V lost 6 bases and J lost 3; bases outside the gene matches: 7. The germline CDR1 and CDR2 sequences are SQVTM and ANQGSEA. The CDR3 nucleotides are TGCAGCGTGGCCAGCAGGGGGTACACTGAAGCTTTCTTT. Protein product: CSVASRGYTEAFF. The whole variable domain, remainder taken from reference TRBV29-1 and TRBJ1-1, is SAVISQKPSRDICQRGTSLTIQCQVDSQVTMMFWYRQQPGQSLTLIATANQGSEATYESGFVIDKFPISRPNLTFSTLTVSNMSPEDSSIYLCSVASRGYTEAFFGQGTRLTVV.

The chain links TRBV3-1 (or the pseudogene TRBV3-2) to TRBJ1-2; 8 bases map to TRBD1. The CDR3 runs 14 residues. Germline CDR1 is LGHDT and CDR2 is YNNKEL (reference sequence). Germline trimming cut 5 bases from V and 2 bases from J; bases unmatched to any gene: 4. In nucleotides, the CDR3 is TGTGCCAGCAGCGCCCGGGACAGGAACTATGGCTACACCTTC. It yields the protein CASSARDRNYGYTF.

This CDR3 is CAWSPPGEETQYF. CDR3 coding DNA: TGTGCCTGGAGTCCCCCGGGGGAAGAGACCCAGTACTTC. The chain couples TRBV30 to TRBJ2-5; D is possibly TRBD2 (6 bases). The V end lost 2 bases, the J end lost 3 bases, and 10 bases lay between the germline ends. This CDR3 has 13 amino acids. The germline V gene encodes CDR1 GTSNPN and CDR2 SVGIG (reference sequence).

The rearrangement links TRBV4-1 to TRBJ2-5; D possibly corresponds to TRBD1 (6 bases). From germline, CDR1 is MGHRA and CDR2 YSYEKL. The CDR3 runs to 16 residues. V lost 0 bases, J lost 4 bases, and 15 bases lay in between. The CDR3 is CASSQDPSGAVETQYF. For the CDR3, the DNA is TGCGCCAGCAGCCAAGATCCGTCAGGGGCCGTAGAGACCCAGTACTTC.

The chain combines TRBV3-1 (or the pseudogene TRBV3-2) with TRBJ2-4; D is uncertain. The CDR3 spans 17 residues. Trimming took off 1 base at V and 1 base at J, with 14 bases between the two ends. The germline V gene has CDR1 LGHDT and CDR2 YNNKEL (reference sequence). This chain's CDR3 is CASSQVGYRGAKNIQYF. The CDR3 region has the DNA TGTGCCAGCAGCCAAGTCGGGTATCGTGGGGCCAAAAACATTCAGTACTTC.

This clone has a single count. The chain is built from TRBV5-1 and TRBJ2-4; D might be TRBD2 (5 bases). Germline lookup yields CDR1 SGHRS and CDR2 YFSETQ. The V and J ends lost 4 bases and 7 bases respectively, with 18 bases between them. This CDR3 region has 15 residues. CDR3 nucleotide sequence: TGCGCCAGCAGCCCGCGGGCCCATATCGTGAACATTCAGTACTTC. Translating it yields CASSPRAHIVNIQYF.

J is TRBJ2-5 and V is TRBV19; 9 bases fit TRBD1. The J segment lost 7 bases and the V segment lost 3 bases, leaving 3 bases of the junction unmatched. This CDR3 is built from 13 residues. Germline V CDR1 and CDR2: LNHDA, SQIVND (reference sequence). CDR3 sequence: CASSMDRGGTQYF. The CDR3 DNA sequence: TGTGCCAGTAGTATGGACAGGGGTGGGACCCAGTACTTC.

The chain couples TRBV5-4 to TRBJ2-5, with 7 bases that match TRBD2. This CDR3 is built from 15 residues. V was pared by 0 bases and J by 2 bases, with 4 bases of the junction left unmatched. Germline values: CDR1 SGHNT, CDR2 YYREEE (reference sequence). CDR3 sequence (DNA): TGTGCCAGCAGCTTGGTGGTGGGGGGGCAAGAGACCCAGTACTTC. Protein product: CASSLVVGGQETQYF.

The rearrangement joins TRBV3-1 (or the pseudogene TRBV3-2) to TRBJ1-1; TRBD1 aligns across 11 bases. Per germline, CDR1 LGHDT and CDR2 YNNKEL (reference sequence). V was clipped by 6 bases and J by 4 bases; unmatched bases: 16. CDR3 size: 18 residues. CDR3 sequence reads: CASSPWGQGVPEGTEAFF. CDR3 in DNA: TGTGCCAGCAGTCCCTGGGGACAGGGGGTCCCCGAGGGCACTGAAGCTTTCTTT.

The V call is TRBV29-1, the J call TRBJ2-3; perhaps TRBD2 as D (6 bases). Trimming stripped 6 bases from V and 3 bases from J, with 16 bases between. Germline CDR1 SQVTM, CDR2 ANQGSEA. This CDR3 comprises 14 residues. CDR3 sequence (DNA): TGCAGCGTAGCGGGCAGGGATGGAACAGATACGCAGTATTTT. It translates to CSVAGRDGTDTQYF.